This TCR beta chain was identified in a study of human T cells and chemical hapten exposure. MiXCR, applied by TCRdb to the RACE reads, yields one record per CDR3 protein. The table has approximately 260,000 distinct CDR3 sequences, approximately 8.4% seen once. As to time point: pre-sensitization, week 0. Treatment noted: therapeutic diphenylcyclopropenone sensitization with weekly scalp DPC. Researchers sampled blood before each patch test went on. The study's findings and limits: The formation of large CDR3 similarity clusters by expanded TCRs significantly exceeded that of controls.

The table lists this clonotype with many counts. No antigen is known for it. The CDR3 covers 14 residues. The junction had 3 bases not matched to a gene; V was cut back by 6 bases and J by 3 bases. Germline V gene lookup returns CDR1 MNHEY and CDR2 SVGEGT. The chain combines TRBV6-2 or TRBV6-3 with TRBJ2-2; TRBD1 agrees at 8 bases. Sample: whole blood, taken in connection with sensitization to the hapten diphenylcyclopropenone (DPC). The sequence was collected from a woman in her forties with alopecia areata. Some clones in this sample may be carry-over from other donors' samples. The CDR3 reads CASSGQGHTGELFF. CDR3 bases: TGTGCCAGCAGCGGACAGGGACACACCGGGGAGCTGTTTTTT.